Each of the 27 T cell receptor beta chains below was sequenced from the same sample in a study of identical twins. TCRdb re-derived calls from the 5' RACE reads in MiXCR, one entry per CDR3 protein. The sample holds roughly 240,000 distinct CDR3 sequences; 5.5% to 7% are singletons and the top ten take 3.6%. In addition, the sample was reused for a study of yellow fever vaccine responses in identical twins.

Sequenced material: memory (CD45RO+) T cells sorted from blood. The receptors shown here come from a woman aged 18-30 years in good health.

This clonotype was detected many times. J is TRBJ2-1 and V is TRBV5-1; no clear D. CDR1 and CDR2 from the germline V gene are SGHRS and YFSETQ. The CDR3 contains 13 residues. The germline V and J ends were trimmed by 0 bases and 5 bases, with 6 bases remaining between them. The DNA for the CDR3 is TGCGCCAGCAGCTTGGCTATGGACAATGAGCAGTTCTTC. Amino acid sequence: CASSLAMDNEQFF.

The CDR3 loop reads CASRGGGRGDNSPLHF. In DNA form, the CDR3 reads TGTGCCAGCAGAGGTGGGGGGAGGGGAGATAATTCACCCCTCCACTTT. The chain couples TRBV12-3 or TRBV12-4 to TRBJ1-6; tentative D call: TRBD1 (5 bases). The ends were cut back, 6 bases at V and 5 bases at J, with 17 bases in the middle. The CDR3 contains 16 residues.

This clonotype was recorded at least ten times. The V gene is TRBV19, the J gene TRBJ2-2; a weak D match, TRBD1 (5 bases). Germline V gene data show CDR1 as LNHDA and CDR2 as SQIVND (reference sequence). V lost 4 bases to trimming and J lost 7 bases, with 16 bases between them. The CDR3 is 15 amino acids. This CDR3 reads CASSNRGLGDGELFF. DNA for the CDR3: TGTGCCAGTAGTAATAGGGGCTTAGGTGACGGGGAGCTGTTTTTT.

This clonotype was seen a handful of times. The J gene is TRBJ2-2, the V gene TRBV29-1, with TRBD1 matching 7 bases. Germline V gene sequence: CDR1 SQVTM, CDR2 ANQGSEA. The CDR3 has 14 amino acids. Trimming took 3 bases from V and 3 from J; bases not matched to a gene: 4. CDR3 sequence (DNA): TGCAGCGTTGAGTTAGGGGGCTACACCGGGGAGCTGTTTTTT. It yields the protein CSVELGGYTGELFF.

The chain has TRBV7-9 and TRBJ2-5; D not resolved. Trimming took off 1 base at V and 9 bases at J, with 9 bases between the two ends. Per germline, CDR1 SEHNR and CDR2 FQNEAQ (reference sequence). This CDR3 is built from 12 residues. Here the CDR3 reads CASSLGAVPQYF. The CDR3, as DNA: TGTGCCAGCAGCTTAGGTGCGGTGCCCCAGTACTTC.

This clonotype was detected ten times or more. In DNA, the CDR3 is TGTGCCAGCAAGGGACCCGACTCAACTTCGGCTCTTCCAACCTACGAGCAGTACTTC. It codes for CASKGPDSTSALPTYEQYF. The chain combines TRBV12-3 or TRBV12-4 with TRBJ2-7, with D possibly being TRBD1 or TRBD2 (5 bases each). With 7 bases removed from V and 2 bases from J, the gap between germline ends came to 30 bases. The CDR3 totals 19 residues.

This clonotype came up many times. The chain couples TRBV12-3 or TRBV12-4 to TRBJ2-1; 11 nucleotides line up with TRBD2. V was clipped by 7 bases and J by 5 bases; unmatched bases: 13. The CDR3 length is 17 residues. The DNA of the CDR3 is TGTGCCAGCACCCCCCGGGGTCTAGCGGGGGGAAACAATGAGCAGTTCTTC. This gives the protein CASTPRGLAGGNNEQFF.

The chain recombines TRBV29-1 with TRBJ2-5; no firm D call. Trimming took 3 bases from V and 0 from J, leaving 8 bases between them. The CDR3 is made up of 13 amino acids. Looked up from germline, CDR1 is SQVTM and CDR2 is ANQGSEA. The CDR3 spells CSVDGRNQETQYF. The DNA for the CDR3 is TGCAGCGTTGATGGACGGAACCAAGAGACCCAGTACTTC. Based on the CDR3 plus reference TRBV29-1 and TRBJ2-5, the full variable domain is SAVISQKPSRDICQRGTSLTIQCQVDSQVTMMFWYRQQPGQSLTLIATANQGSEATYESGFVIDKFPISRPNLTFSTLTVSNMSPEDSSIYLCSVDGRNQETQYFGPGTRLLVL.

The chain employs TRBV19 and TRBJ2-3; the D call may be TRBD1 or TRBD2 (5 bases each). Germline assignment: CDR1 LNHDA and CDR2 SQIVND (reference sequence). V lost 5 bases, J lost 2 bases, and 11 bases lay in between. The CDR3 extends over 14 amino acids. Here the CDR3 reads CASSQGGYTDTQYF. For the CDR3, the DNA is TGTGCCAGTAGTCAGGGCGGGTACACAGATACGCAGTATTTT. Complete variable domain (other parts from reference TRBV19 and TRBJ2-3): DGGITQSPKYLFRKEGQNVTLSCEQNLNHDAMYWYRQDPGQGLRLIYYSQIVNDFQKGDIAEGYSVSREKKESFPLTVTSAQKNPTAFYLCASSQGGYTDTQYFGPGTRLTVL.

This clonotype was seen ten or more times. V is TRBV20-1 and J is TRBJ2-1; 16 bases are a match to TRBD2. Germline CDR1 and CDR2: DFQATT and SNEGSKA (reference sequence). There are 16 residues in the CDR3. After removal of 6 bases from V and 1 base from J, the junction contained 3 bases not matched to a gene. CDR3 DNA: TGCAGTGCCTCGGGACTAGCGGGAGGGTCCTACAATGAGCAGTTCTTC. As protein: CSASGLAGGSYNEQFF.

This clonotype has only a few counts. V usage is TRBV4-1 and J usage is TRBJ2-1; 11 nucleotides line up with TRBD2. CDR1 is MGHRA, CDR2 YSYEKL, per germline. V shed 4 bases, J shed 7 bases, and the junction held 6 bases outside the gene matches. This CDR3 contains 15 residues. CDR3 coding DNA: TGCGCCAGCAGCCGACCGGGACTAGCGGAGAATGAGCAGTTCTTC. This translates into CASSRPGLAENEQFF.

The table lists this clonotype with a few counts. The J gene is TRBJ2-7, the V gene TRBV5-1; D ambiguous. Germline-derived CDR1 and CDR2 are SGHRS and YFSETQ. With 4 bases removed from V and 7 bases from J, the gap between germline ends came to 18 bases. CDR3 length: 14 amino acids. DNA of the CDR3: TGCGCCAGCAGCACCGGGTCGGTTTTTGAAGAGCAGTACTTC. As protein: CASSTGSVFEEQYF. Together with reference TRBV5-1 and TRBJ2-7, the CDR3 gives the full variable domain: KAGVTQTPRYLIKTRGQQVTLSCSPISGHRSVSWYQQTPGQGLQFLFEYFSETQRNKGNFPGRFSGRQFSNSRSEMNVSTLELGDSALYLCASSTGSVFEEQYFGPGTRLTVT.

This clonotype was picked up a small number of times. This rearrangement joins TRBV29-1 to TRBJ1-5; the D is unclear. V gave up 3 bases and J gave up 7 bases, with 25 bases separating them. CDR1 and CDR2 from the germline V gene are SQVTM and ANQGSEA. This CDR3 is built from 17 residues. CDR3 sequence (DNA): TGCAGCGTTGATCGTGGGCGAGAGCACAGTTTGGGGCAGCCCCAGCATTTT. This translates into CSVDRGREHSLGQPQHF.

This clonotype has just one count. V is TRBV11-3 and J is TRBJ2-1; possibly TRBD2 for D (5 bases). V was trimmed by 0 bases and J by 10 bases, leaving 10 bases between them. This CDR3 region has 13 residues. From germline, CDR1 is SGHNT and CDR2 YENEEA. In DNA form, the CDR3 reads TGTGCCAGCAGCTTAGACCCTCGGGGAGAGCAGTTCTTC. Its protein product is CASSLDPRGEQFF.

This clonotype was detected only a few times. V and J are TRBV12-3 or TRBV12-4 and TRBJ1-2; D is possibly TRBD1 (5 bases). Trimming cost V 3 bases and J 2 bases, with 13 bases left between them. The CDR3 spans 15 residues. In DNA form, the CDR3 reads TGTGCCAGCAGTTTGGGGGGGAGTCACAACTATGGCTACACCTTC. This translates into CASSLGGSHNYGYTF.

The chain combines TRBV3-1 with TRBJ2-1; 12 bases line up with TRBD2. This CDR3 has 16 amino acids. In germline, CDR1 is LGHDT, CDR2 YNNKEL (reference sequence). Unmatched junction bases numbered 6, after V lost 4 bases and J lost 5 bases. CDR3 DNA sequence: TGTGCCAGCAGCCGCCACGGACTAGCGGGGAACAATGAGCAGTTCTTC. Translating gives CASSRHGLAGNNEQFF.

Many counts were recorded for this clonotype. The chain recombines TRBV24-1 with TRBJ2-1, with TRBD1 matching over 8 bases. The junction had 7 bases not matched to a gene; V was cut back by 4 bases and J by 0 bases. The CDR3 runs 17 residues. Germline CDR1 and CDR2: KGHDR and SFDVKD. CDR3: CATSDTAGGFSYNEQFF. CDR3 nucleotide sequence: TGTGCCACCAGTGACACCGCAGGGGGCTTCTCCTACAATGAGCAGTTCTTC.

This clonotype was detected many times. The chain combines TRBV20-1 with TRBJ1-5, with D hard to call. This CDR3 is built from 15 residues. Germline assignment: CDR1 DFQATT and CDR2 SNEGSKA (reference sequence). The germline V and J ends were trimmed by 5 bases and 3 bases, with 17 bases remaining between them. The CDR3 nucleotides are TGCAGTGCTCCCCCTATTGGGATTCTCAATCAGCCCCAGCATTTT. Protein product: CSAPPIGILNQPQHF.

This chain links TRBV10-3 with TRBJ2-2; the D call may be TRBD1 or TRBD2 (5 bases each). The germline V gene encodes CDR1 ENHRY and CDR2 SYGVKD. Trimming shortened V by 4 bases and J by 6 bases, and 12 bases separated the two germline ends. The CDR3 contains 14 residues. The CDR3 DNA sequence: TGTGCCATCAGTGCGTCAAGGGACCCCGGGGAGCTGTTTTTT. As protein: CAISASRDPGELFF.

The rearrangement uses TRBV20-1 and TRBJ2-3; 9 nucleotides line up with TRBD1. Trimming at V came to 6 bases and at J to 7 bases, leaving 14 bases not matched to a gene. Per germline, CDR1 DFQATT and CDR2 SNEGSKA (reference sequence). The CDR3 consists of 15 residues. The CDR3 loop is CSATDRGIVVNTQYF. The CDR3 DNA sequence: TGCAGTGCCACTGACAGGGGGATCGTCGTTAATACGCAGTATTTT.

This clonotype came up many times. The chain has TRBV20-1 and TRBJ2-4; D is possibly TRBD2 (5 bases). The V and J ends lost 2 bases and 3 bases respectively, with 8 bases between them. CDR1 is DFQATT and CDR2 is SNEGSKA in the germline V gene (reference sequence). This CDR3 has 13 amino acids. Here the CDR3 reads CSARHGDKNIQYF. For the CDR3, the DNA is TGCAGTGCTAGACACGGGGACAAAAACATTCAGTACTTC.

The chain joins TRBV29-1 to TRBJ2-1; the D is unclear. CDR1 and CDR2 (germline): SQVTM, ANQGSEA. V was pared by 2 bases and J by 3 bases, with 2 bases between. The CDR3 spans 11 residues. As DNA, the CDR3 is TGCAGCGTTGAAAACTACAATGAGCAGTTCTTC. This translates into CSVENYNEQFF.

The rearrangement uses TRBV6-1 and TRBJ2-7; D is perhaps TRBD1 (5 bases). From germline, CDR1 is MNHNS and CDR2 SASEGT. The CDR3 loop spans 15 amino acids. Trimming took 6 bases from V and 4 from J, leaving 19 bases between them. The CDR3 here is CASSPPGARLYEQYF. The CDR3 DNA follows: TGTGCCAGCAGCCCACCTGGGGCGCGCCTGTACGAGCAGTACTTC.

The chain carries TRBV6-1 and TRBJ2-1, with 10 bases aligning to TRBD2. Germline V lookup: CDR1 MNHNS, CDR2 SASEGT. This CDR3 region has 15 residues. The ends lost 1 base at V and 8 bases at J; junction bases unmatched: 5. CDR3 loop: CASSEGSGGQDEQFF. CDR3 bases: TGTGCCAGCAGTGAAGGTAGCGGGGGGCAGGATGAGCAGTTCTTC.

At least ten counts were recorded for this clonotype. The chain joins TRBV27 to TRBJ2-7; D gene ambiguous. Looked up from germline, CDR1 is MNHEY and CDR2 is SMNVEV (reference sequence). This CDR3 has 13 amino acids. Deletions cut 3 bases from V and 1 base from J, with 7 bases between. This chain's CDR3 is CASSFQKSYEQYF. The CDR3 nucleotides read TGTGCCAGCAGTTTCCAGAAATCCTACGAGCAGTACTTC.

This clonotype was seen repeatedly, ten times or more. V usage is TRBV7-8 and J usage is TRBJ2-1; no definite D call. The CDR3 is made up of 15 amino acids. V lost 4 bases to trimming and J lost 0 bases, with 10 bases between them. From germline, CDR1 is SGHVS and CDR2 FQNEAQ. The CDR3 nucleotides read TGTGCCAGCAGCTCCCTTCGGAGCTCCTACAATGAGCAGTTCTTC. It yields the protein CASSSLRSSYNEQFF.

The CDR3 reads CASRRDRGNTEAFF. DNA of the CDR3: TGTGCCAGTCGGAGGGACAGAGGAAACACTGAAGCTTTCTTT. The gene calls are TRBV28 and TRBJ1-1; 7 positions match TRBD1. Germline CDR1 and CDR2: MDHEN and SYDVKM. The length of the CDR3 is 14 residues. J gave up 2 bases and V 9 bases, and 9 bases lay outside the gene matches.